The 19 T cell receptor beta chains below come from one sample, sequenced in a study of shared clonotypes between healthy human individuals (dated by TCRdb to 2018 to 2020). Library generation was performed with the immunoSEQ multiplex PCR assay. This is the immuneACCESS table as TCRdb keeps it, with only in-frame sequences that have V and J called. A part of the clones is gone; compared with another copy, unresolved V genes explain less than half, and the rest is unexplained. The sample has 450,000 to 500,000 clones on record, over 60% of them singletons. Clones ranked in the top ten supply over 10% of the sample. Sequencing was carried out using PBMCs. These receptors were collected from a woman between 40 and 55 years old in good health. Some clones in this sample may be carry-over from other donors' samples.

On this clone: Other DNA variants within this sample encode the same CDR3. The rearrangement joins TRBV20-1 to TRBJ2-5, with D unclear. The germline V and J ends were trimmed by 2 bases and 4 bases, with 2 bases remaining between them. This CDR3 spans 10 amino acids. Per the germline V gene, CDR1 is DFQATT and CDR2 is SNEGSKA (reference sequence). CDR3 DNA: TGCAGTGCTAGACGAGAGACCCAGTACTTC. It yields the protein CSARRETQYF.

This chain connects TRBV7-9 to TRBJ2-7; TRBD1 matches at 9 bases. The CDR3 has 15 residues. Trimming cost V 0 bases and J 3 bases; bases outside gene matches: 3. In germline, CDR1 is SEHNR, CDR2 FQNEAQ (reference sequence). The CDR3 spells CASSLATGQGYEQYF. The CDR3 DNA sequence: TGTGCCAGCAGCTTAGCAACGGGACAGGGCTACGAGCAGTACTTC.

This clone was found once. The chain couples TRBV7-9 to TRBJ2-1; TRBD1 agrees at 11 bases. J gave up 7 bases and V 8 bases, and 4 bases lay outside the gene matches. The CDR3 has 13 residues. The germline V gene encodes CDR1 SEHNR and CDR2 FQNEAQ (reference sequence). CDR3 residues: CASGQGARNEQFF. The CDR3 coding sequence is TGTGCCAGCGGACAGGGGGCGAGGAATGAGCAGTTCTTC.

This clone was recorded once. The junction and the germline gene differ at one end; a read error may be behind it. This sample includes further DNA sequences coding for the same CDR3. The chain's CDR3 is CASSFQSSYEQYF. The CDR3 nucleotides read TGCGCCAGCAGCTTCCAGAGCTCCTACGAGCAATACTTC. V is TRBV5-1 and J is TRBJ2-7; D is uncertain. There are 13 residues in the CDR3. Germline V gene lookup returns CDR1 SGHRS and CDR2 YFSETQ.

This clone occurred a few times. The V gene is TRBV7-9, the J gene TRBJ1-2; TRBD1 is a possible D gene (5 bases). The germline gives CDR1 SEHNR, CDR2 FQNEAQ (reference sequence). This CDR3 has 15 amino acids. The V and J ends lost 1 base and 2 bases respectively, with 11 bases between them. This CDR3 is CASSLGAGKNYGYTF. Here the CDR3 DNA reads TGTGCCAGCAGCTTAGGGGCAGGGAAGAACTATGGCTACACCTTC.

Notes on this clone: Compared with germline, one end of the junction differs, possibly owing to a read error. This same CDR3 is encoded by further DNA sequences in the sample. The chain couples TRBV7-7 to TRBJ2-5; 9 bases align to TRBD1. This CDR3 has 13 amino acids. The germline V gene encodes CDR1 SSHAT and CDR2 FNYEAQ (reference sequence). The chain's CDR3 is CASSSDRGETQYF. The CDR3, as DNA: TGTGCTAGCAGCTCGGACAGGGGAGAGACCCAGTACTTC.

This chain connects TRBV6-5 to TRBJ1-2; TRBD1 aligns across 8 bases. CDR3 length: 16 amino acids. Germline V CDR1 and CDR2: MNHEY, SVGAGI. Germline trimming cut 4 bases from V and 2 bases from J; bases unmatched to any gene: 9. The chain's CDR3 is CASSSQRQGKNYGYTF. The CDR3 DNA follows: TGTGCCAGCAGTTCACAACGACAGGGGAAGAACTATGGCTACACCTTC.

The chain links TRBV28 to TRBJ2-3; D remains ambiguous. Germline CDR1 reads MDHEN; CDR2 reads SYDVKM. The CDR3 covers 15 residues. With 6 bases removed from V and 2 bases from J, the gap between germline ends came to 15 bases. CDR3 DNA: TGTGCCAGCAGCCCTCAGTGGTCCATCACAGATACGCAGTATTTT. It specifies CASSPQWSITDTQYF.

This clone occurred once. This rearrangement joins TRBV5-1 to TRBJ1-1; 8 nucleotides align to TRBD1. With V trimmed by 2 bases and J by 11 bases, 14 bases remained unmatched. Germline V gives CDR1 SGHRS, CDR2 YFSETQ. The CDR3 has 15 residues. The CDR3, as DNA: TGCGCCAGCAGCTTAACAATGTCGGCAGGGGGCGAGGCTTTCTTT. It is translated as CASSLTMSAGGEAFF.

The chain uses TRBV6-5 and TRBJ1-5, with 10 bases identical to TRBD1. Germline CDR1 MNHEY, CDR2 SVGAGI. This CDR3 has 15 amino acids. With V trimmed by 5 bases and J by 7 bases, 8 bases remained unmatched. In DNA form, the CDR3 reads TGTGCCAGCAGTAGGACAGGGGGAGGAGGCCAGCCCCAGCATTTT. Protein: CASSRTGGGGQPQHF.

This clone was seen once. The chain combines TRBV7-9 with TRBJ2-4; 10 bases agree with TRBD2. Germline V gene data show CDR1 as SEHNR and CDR2 as FQNEAQ (reference sequence). This CDR3 has 15 amino acids. V lost 5 bases to trimming and J lost 6 bases; unmatched junction nucleotides: 7. This CDR3 is CASSTWTSGPNIQYF. For the CDR3, the DNA is TGTGCCAGCAGCACCTGGACTAGCGGACCAAACATTCAGTACTTC.

This chain connects TRBV30 to TRBJ1-4, with D hard to call. Per the germline V gene, CDR1 is GTSNPN and CDR2 is SVGIG (reference sequence). Between the trimmed V and J ends, which lost 6 bases and 8 bases, there was a span of 16 bases. CDR3 length: 13 residues. CDR3 in amino acids: CACRPRVGEKLFF. The CDR3 DNA follows: TGTGCCTGCCGACCGCGGGTAGGAGAAAAACTGTTTTTT. Complete variable domain (other parts from reference TRBV30 and TRBJ1-4): SQTIHQWPATLVQPVGSPLSLECTVEGTSNPNLYWYRQAAGRGLQLLFYSVGIGQISSEVPQNLSASRPQDRQFILSSKKLLLSDSGFYLCACRPRVGEKLFFGSGTQLSVL.

Remarks on this clone: This likely came from a read error, as a far larger clone is one base away. The sample carries other DNA sequences with the same CDR3. The chain employs TRBV9 and TRBJ2-7, with 11 bases fitting TRBD2. Germline values: CDR1 SGDLS, CDR2 YYNGEE. The CDR3 is made up of 14 amino acids. The V and J ends lost 0 bases and 7 bases, in that order; junction bases with no gene match: 3. CDR3 sequence reads: CASSVGSGREEQYF. The CDR3 coding sequence is TGTGCCAGCAGCGTAGGTAGCGGGAGGGAGGAGCAGTACTTC.

For the CDR3, the DNA is TGTGCCAGCATCGGGGGGGATAATGAAAAACTGTTTTTT. Residues: CASIGGDNEKLFF. The chain links TRBV28 to TRBJ1-4; maybe TRBD1 (5 bases). This CDR3 comprises 13 residues. CDR1 is MDHEN, CDR2 SYDVKM, per germline. Trimming removed 7 bases from V and 4 bases from J, with 10 bases in between.

This clone was observed many times. Additional DNA sequences in this sample encode the identical CDR3. V and J are TRBV30 and TRBJ1-2; D not certain. In germline, CDR1 is GTSNPN, CDR2 SVGIG (reference sequence). Trimming shortened V by 3 bases and J by 7 bases, and 15 bases separated the two germline ends. The CDR3 is 13 residues long. CDR3 in DNA: TGTGCCTGGAGGGGGAAGGGAAGGGTTGGCTACACCTTC. It yields the protein CAWRGKGRVGYTF.

The rearrangement uses TRBV7-7 and TRBJ2-3; D uncertain. The CDR3 is 13 residues long. V was shortened by 5 bases and J by 3 bases, with 9 bases between the two germline ends. CDR1 SSHAT and CDR2 FNYEAQ come from the germline V gene (reference sequence). CDR3 region: CASSTDGTDTQYF. The CDR3 region has the DNA TGTGCCAGCAGCACCGACGGAACAGATACGCAGTATTTT.

The chain recombines TRBV10-2 with TRBJ1-1; D is possibly TRBD1 (5 bases). This CDR3 contains 15 residues. CDR1 is WSHSY and CDR2 is SAAADI in the germline V gene. V gave up 0 bases and J gave up 1 base, with 9 bases separating them. This CDR3 is CASSESRRGNTEAFF. DNA of the CDR3: TGCGCCAGCAGTGAGTCGCGTAGGGGGAACACTGAAGCTTTCTTT.

The V call is TRBV30, the J call TRBJ2-7; weak D call: TRBD2 (6 bases). The DNA matches TRBJ2-5 better at its end, which makes the J call doubtful. Germline loops: CDR1 GTSNPN, CDR2 SVGIG (reference sequence). The length of the CDR3 is 15 residues. The CDR3 spells CAWSPGRGLQETQYF. CDR3 nucleotides: TGTGCCTGGAGTCCCGGGCGGGGATTGCAAGAGACCCAGTACTTC.

Only one count was recorded for this clone. The rearrangement links TRBV5-1 to TRBJ1-3; D gene unclear. Germline V CDR1 and CDR2: SGHRS, YFSETQ. V shed 0 bases and J shed 1 base, with 5 bases lying between them. This CDR3 spans 14 amino acids. The CDR3 loop reads CASSLEASGNTIYF. CDR3 in DNA: TGCGCCAGCAGCTTGGAAGCTTCTGGAAACACCATATATTTT.